Many counts were recorded for the clone carrying this TCR beta chain. In TCRdb, the 5' RACE reads were re-called with MiXCR into one record per CDR3 protein. The sample lists fewer than 650,000 distinct CDR3 sequences, roughly 17% occurring once. This entry comes from a study of T-cell memory formation after mild COVID-19. From germline, CDR1 is SQVTM and CDR2 ANQGSEA. CDR3 length: 10 residues. The V end lost 4 bases, the J end lost 2 bases, and 3 bases lay between the germline ends. The chain employs TRBV29-1 and TRBJ2-7; D is unclear. The TCR comes from an adult woman who had mild COVID-19 (a few samples of this study predate the infection). Cell type and time point are not known. The sequencing input was PBMCs or a T cell subset sorted from them (not recorded which). The CDR3 reads CSVGAYEQYF. The CDR3 DNA reads as TGCAGCGTTGGCGCCTACGAGCAGTACTTC.